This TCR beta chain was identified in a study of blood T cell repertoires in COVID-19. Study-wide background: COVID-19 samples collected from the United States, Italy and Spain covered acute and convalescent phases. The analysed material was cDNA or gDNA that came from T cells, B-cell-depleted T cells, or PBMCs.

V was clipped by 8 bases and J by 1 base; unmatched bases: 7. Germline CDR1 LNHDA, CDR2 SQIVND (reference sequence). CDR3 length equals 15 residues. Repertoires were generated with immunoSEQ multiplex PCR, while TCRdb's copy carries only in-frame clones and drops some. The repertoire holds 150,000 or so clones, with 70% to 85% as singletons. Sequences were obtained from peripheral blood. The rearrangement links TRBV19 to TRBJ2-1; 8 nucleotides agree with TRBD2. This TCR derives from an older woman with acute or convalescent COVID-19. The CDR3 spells CASAGGALSYNEQFF. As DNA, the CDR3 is TGTGCCAGTGCGGGGGGCGCTCTATCCTACAATGAGCAGTTCTTC.